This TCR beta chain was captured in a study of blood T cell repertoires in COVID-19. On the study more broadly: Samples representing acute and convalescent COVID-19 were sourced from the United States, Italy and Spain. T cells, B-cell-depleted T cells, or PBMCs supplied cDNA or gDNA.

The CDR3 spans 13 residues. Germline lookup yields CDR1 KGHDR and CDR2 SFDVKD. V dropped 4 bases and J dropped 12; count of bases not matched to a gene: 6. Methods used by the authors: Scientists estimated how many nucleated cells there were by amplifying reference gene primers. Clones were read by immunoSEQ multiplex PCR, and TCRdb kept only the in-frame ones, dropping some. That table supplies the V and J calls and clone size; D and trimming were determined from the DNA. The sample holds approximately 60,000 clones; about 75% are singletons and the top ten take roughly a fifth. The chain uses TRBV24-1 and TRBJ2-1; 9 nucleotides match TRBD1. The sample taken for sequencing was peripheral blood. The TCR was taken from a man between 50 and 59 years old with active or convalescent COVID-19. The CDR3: CATSDLLGQGQFF. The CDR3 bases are TGTGCCACCAGTGACCTTCTGGGACAGGGGCAGTTCTTC.